The rows below give T cell receptor beta chains drawn from one sample of a study of shared clonotypes between healthy human individuals. The protocol was immunoSEQ multiplex PCR, while the TCRdb copy is restricted to in-frame clones and leaves out a portion. Of some 2 million clones listed, approximately 94% are singletons. The sample taken for sequencing was naive CD8+ T cells sorted from blood. The receptors originated from a man aged 18 to 35 in good health. Both conserved end residues are part of each CDR3. A D gene is named only where the DNA matches it firmly. Expanded clones are given a class, and other clones once, few, many or no size at all.

clone_size j_call d_call v_call cdr3_aa cdr3_nt
. TRBJ2-6 TRBD1 TRBV6-8 CASSYSADRAGANVLTF TGTGCCAGCAGTTACTCCGCCGACAGGGCCGGGGCCAACGTCCTGACTTTC
. TRBJ2-2 . TRBV30 CAWVEAPGELFF TGTGCCTGGGTGGAGGCGCCCGGGGAGCTGTTTTTT
. TRBJ2-7 . TRBV27 CASSPIGGPRPNEQYF TGTGCCAGCAGTCCGATCGGGGGCCCAAGACCTAACGAGCAGTACTTC
. TRBJ2-2 TRBD2 TRBV28 CASSSALLAGGSTGELFF TGTGCCAGCAGTTCCGCCTTACTAGCGGGGGGGAGCACCGGGGAGCTGTTTTTT
. TRBJ2-7 . TRBV14 CASSQGVVRGEQYF TGTGCCAGCAGCCAAGGGGTTGTAAGGGGCGAGCAGTACTTC
. TRBJ2-5 . TRBV5-6 CASSPGGVGGGMGETQYF TGTGCCAGCAGCCCAGGAGGGGTAGGAGGGGGCATGGGAGAGACCCAGTACTTC
. TRBJ1-6 . TRBV5-1 CASSFWAGKGSPLHF TGCGCCAGCAGCTTCTGGGCGGGTAAAGGGTCACCCCTCCACTTT
. TRBJ2-1 TRBD2 TRBV27 CASSLRPLTSGIYNEQFF TGTGCCAGCAGTTTAAGGCCCTTGACTAGCGGGATCTACAATGAGCAGTTCTTC
. TRBJ2-7 . TRBV9 CASSEGQGGYYEQYF TGTGCCAGCAGTGAGGGGCAGGGCGGATACTACGAGCAGTACTTC
. TRBJ2-3 TRBD2 TRBV29-1 CSVELAGGRGTQYF TGCAGCGTTGAATTAGCGGGAGGAAGGGGTACGCAGTATTTT
. TRBJ2-1 . TRBV5-1 CASSPGLSSYNEQFF TGCGCCAGCAGCCCGGGACTCAGCTCCTACAATGAGCAGTTCTTC
. TRBJ1-1 . TRBV27 CASSPLHLNTEAFF TGTGCCAGCAGTCCTCTCCACCTGAACACTGAAGCTTTCTTT
. TRBJ2-7 . TRBV5-1 CASSPDRRDEQYF TGCGCCAGCAGCCCGGACAGGAGGGACGAGCAGTACTTC
. TRBJ1-1 TRBD1 TRBV10-3 CAISEPTGGWTEAFF TGTGCCATCAGTGAGCCGACAGGGGGTTGGACTGAAGCTTTCTTT
once TRBJ2-2 TRBD2 TRBV29-1 CSVARLAGGGERTGELFF TGCAGCGTCGCCCGACTAGCGGGGGGCGGGGAACGCACCGGGGAGCTGTTTTTT
. TRBJ2-1 . TRBV9 CASSPEGPDNEQFF TGTGCCAGCAGCCCTGAGGGGCCAGACAATGAGCAGTTCTTC
. TRBJ1-2 TRBD1 TRBV6-5 CASSSTGLLNYGYTF TGTGCCAGCAGTTCGACAGGGCTCCTGAACTATGGCTACACCTTC
. TRBJ2-7 . TRBV28 CASSTMTEASYEQYF TGTGCCAGCAGTACCATGACGGAAGCTTCCTACGAGCAGTACTTC
. TRBJ2-5 . TRBV10-3 CAISESTRETQYF TGTGCCATCAGTGAGTCGACAAGGGAGACCCAGTACTTC
. TRBJ2-7 TRBD1 TRBV2 CASSVVGTGPAYEQYF TGTGCCAGCAGTGTTGTTGGGACAGGGCCTGCCTACGAGCAGTACTTC
. TRBJ1-1 . TRBV5-1 CASSGDPFLNTEAFF TGCGCCAGCAGCGGGGACCCATTCTTGAACACTGAAGCTTTCTTT
. TRBJ1-1 . TRBV27 CASSFSPNTEAFF TGTGCCAGCAGTTTTAGTCCGAACACTGAAGCTTTCTTT
few TRBJ1-2 TRBD1 TRBV2 CASRGTGLVYGYTF TGTGCCAGCAGGGGGACAGGCCTTGTCTATGGCTACACCTTC